Listed here is a single TCR beta chain. This entry is derived from a study of Ad26.COV2.S vaccination and SARS-CoV-2 variants. Treatment meaning: about 20 received Ad26.COV2.S at low or high dose, single or two shots; about 5 received placebo; per-sample allocation not given. Samples were taken on day 63 after the first vaccine or placebo injection. Some clones are missing from TCRdb's copy, which holds only in-frame ones; the method was immunoSEQ multiplex PCR. The table lists hundreds of thousands of clones, around 87% of them singletons, with more than 2.5% in the top ten. The sample in question was peripheral blood, obtained in a trial of Ad26.COV2.S vaccine versus placebo. The sequence was collected from a person aged 18-60 years who received the Ad26.COV2.S COVID-19 vaccine or a placebo.

The CDR3 bases are TGTGCCAGCAGTGACGTCCACAGGGGGCCATCCTACGAGCAGTACTTC. Translation gives CASSDVHRGPSYEQYF. The V gene is TRBV6-2 or TRBV6-3, the J gene TRBJ2-7; 9 nucleotides match TRBD1. After removal of 5 bases from V and 1 base from J, the junction contained 9 bases not matched to a gene. The germline V gene has CDR1 MNHEY and CDR2 SVGEGT. The CDR3 sequence is 16 residues long.